Shown below are 27 T cell receptor beta chains from a single sample sequenced in a study of CD8 T cells in Susac syndrome. 0.5 to 1 ug RNA was reverse transcribed with random hexamers. TCRdb itself ran the immunoSEQ multiplex PCR reads through MiXCR, one entry per CDR3 protein. Of some 150,000 distinct CDR3 sequences listed, around 95% are singletons. Sequenced: CD8+ T cells from PBMCs. The origin of the receptors is a human donor with multiple sclerosis.

The chain combines TRBV30 with TRBJ1-1; no clear D gene. The CDR3 sequence is 14 residues long. Germline CDR1 is GTSNPN and CDR2 is SVGIG (reference sequence). Trimming cost V 0 bases and J 2 bases, with 10 bases left between them. The CDR3 DNA reads TGTGCCTGGAGTGTAGGAATGGGAAACACTGAAGCTTTCTTT. Its translation is CAWSVGMGNTEAFF.

The chain carries TRBV12-3 or TRBV12-4 and TRBJ2-1; the D is unclear. The CDR3 covers 13 residues. V lost 4 bases, J lost 8 bases, and 12 bases lay in between. The CDR3 DNA follows: TGTGCCAGCAGTTCGGTCAACCACGATGAGCAGTTCTTC. It codes for CASSSVNHDEQFF.

The CDR3 sequence: CAISAPGVDEQFF. The CDR3 bases are TGTGCCATCAGTGCCCCAGGGGTCGATGAGCAGTTCTTC. V gene TRBV10-3 combines with J gene TRBJ2-1; D is perhaps TRBD1 (6 bases). V was trimmed by 4 bases and J by 8 bases, leaving 12 bases between them. Germline V lookup: CDR1 ENHRY, CDR2 SYGVKD. The CDR3 loop spans 13 amino acids.

The rearrangement joins TRBV6-5 to TRBJ1-5; no firm D call. The ends were cut back, 4 bases at V and 0 bases at J, with 7 bases in the middle. Germline lookup yields CDR1 MNHEY and CDR2 SVGAGI. CDR3 size: 14 residues. DNA for the CDR3: TGTGCCAGCAGTTTATTATTTAGCAATCAGCCCCAGCATTTT. The encoded protein is CASSLLFSNQPQHF.

This chain joins TRBV7-2 and TRBJ2-1; D ambiguous. Germline V lookup: CDR1 SGHTA, CDR2 FQGNSA. V gave up 5 bases and J gave up 5 bases, with 19 bases separating them. The CDR3 consists of 16 residues. DNA of the CDR3: TGTGCCAGCAGCCCGAGGACCATCCCGACCGACAATGAGCAGTTCTTC. Translated, it gives CASSPRTIPTDNEQFF.

The rearrangement links TRBV14 to TRBJ2-1; TRBD2 aligns across 8 bases. The trim removed 3 bases at V and 4 bases at J, leaving 5 bases unmatched. CDR1 and CDR2 (germline): SGHDN, FVKESK. CDR3 size: 15 residues. The CDR3 coding sequence is TGTGCCAGCAGCCAGTCGATAGCGGGGTACAATGAGCAGTTCTTC. The encoded protein is CASSQSIAGYNEQFF.

This clonotype was observed once. The chain recombines TRBV20-1 with TRBJ1-4; D is unresolved. V was pared by 5 bases and J by 7 bases, with 17 bases between. Germline V gives CDR1 DFQATT, CDR2 SNEGSKA (reference sequence). CDR3 length equals 14 residues. CDR3 amino acids: CSARRGLEAEKLFF. Written as DNA, the CDR3 is TGCAGTGCTCGAAGAGGCCTTGAGGCTGAAAAACTGTTTTTT.

The chain combines TRBV30 with TRBJ2-1, with no clear D. The germline V gene has CDR1 GTSNPN and CDR2 SVGIG (reference sequence). The CDR3 extends over 13 amino acids. V lost 6 bases to trimming and J lost 1 base, with 10 bases between them. CDR3 in DNA: TGTGCCTGCCGGACGGCGTCCTACAATGAGCAGTTCTTC. Its translation is CACRTASYNEQFF.

The genes are TRBV29-1 and TRBJ1-1; 8 positions match TRBD1. Germline V gives CDR1 SQVTM, CDR2 ANQGSEA. The CDR3 has 15 amino acids. The V segment lost 7 bases and the J segment 5 bases; nucleotides outside the gene matches: 15. CDR3 in DNA: TGCAGCGCACGCTCCGGGCAGGGGGCAAAAACTGAAGCTTTCTTT. It yields the protein CSARSGQGAKTEAFF.

Here the CDR3 DNA reads TGCGCCAGCAGCCAAGTTACAGGTGCAGACTATGGCTACACCTTC. It translates to CASSQVTGADYGYTF. The chain employs TRBV4-1 and TRBJ1-2; a weak D match, TRBD1 (5 bases). The CDR3 runs 15 residues. Trimming took 1 base from V and 3 from J, leaving 12 bases between them. The V gene's germline CDR1 is MGHRA and CDR2 YSYEKL.

The V and J genes are TRBV7-8 and TRBJ1-1; D remains unclear. Between the trimmed V and J ends, which lost 1 base and 5 bases, there was a span of 8 bases. CDR3 length equals 13 residues. In germline, CDR1 is SGHVS, CDR2 FQNEAQ. The CDR3, as DNA: TGTGCCAGCAGCTTAGAGGTGTATACTGAAGCTTTCTTT. Amino acid sequence: CASSLEVYTEAFF.

V and J are TRBV12-3 or TRBV12-4 and TRBJ2-3; 11 bases line up with TRBD2. The CDR3 runs 15 residues. With 5 bases clipped from V and 6 bases from J, the junction kept 7 bases outside the gene matches. Here the CDR3 DNA reads TGTGCCAGCAGTCACTTAGCGGGGGGGCAGGATACGCAGTATTTT. Its translation is CASSHLAGGQDTQYF.

The V call is TRBV7-2, the J call TRBJ2-5; no clear D gene. Germline CDR1 is SGHTA and CDR2 is FQGNSA. Trimming removed 0 bases from V and 7 bases from J, with 6 bases in between. There are 12 residues in the CDR3. CDR3 nucleotide sequence: TGTGCCAGCAGCTTAGCCCCAGGGACCCAGTACTTC. Translated: CASSLAPGTQYF.

The CDR3 bases are TGTGCCAGTAGTATCGCAGGGGACGAAAAACTGTTTTTT. Protein: CASSIAGDEKLFF. The V gene is TRBV19, the J gene TRBJ1-4, with D perhaps matching TRBD1 (6 bases). Trimming cost V 3 bases and J 8 bases, with 10 bases left between them. The CDR3 has 13 amino acids. Germline V lookup: CDR1 LNHDA, CDR2 SQIVND (reference sequence).

The rearrangement links TRBV30 to TRBJ2-2; D may correspond to TRBD1 or TRBD2 (5 bases each). Germline V CDR1 and CDR2: GTSNPN, SVGIG (reference sequence). The CDR3 is made up of 15 amino acids. V lost 5 bases, J lost 4 bases, and 17 bases lay in between. The CDR3 protein is CAWFLGAGLTGELFF. The CDR3 DNA reads as TGTGCCTGGTTCCTTGGGGCGGGTCTCACCGGGGAGCTGTTTTTT.

CDR3 loop: CAWRTGTTNTGELFF. The CDR3 DNA reads as TGTGCCTGGAGGACAGGGACTACGAACACCGGGGAGCTGTTTTTT. This chain joins TRBV30 and TRBJ2-2; D tentatively reads TRBD1 or TRBD2 (7 bases each). Trimming cost V 3 bases and J 0 bases, with 11 bases left between them. This CDR3 has 15 amino acids. Germline CDR1 is GTSNPN and CDR2 is SVGIG (reference sequence).

The chain combines TRBV7-9 with TRBJ1-1; TRBD1 might be the D (5 bases). The V gene lost 5 bases and the J gene lost 1 base, with 14 bases spanning the gap. The CDR3 is 15 residues long. Germline lookup yields CDR1 SEHNR and CDR2 FQNEAQ (reference sequence). CDR3 residues: CASSPRDGTNTEAFF. The CDR3 DNA is TGTGCCAGCAGCCCTCGGGACGGTACGAACACTGAAGCTTTCTTT.

V usage is TRBV12-5 and J usage is TRBJ1-5; D remains ambiguous. V was pared by 5 bases and J by 7 bases, with 12 bases between. The CDR3 is 13 amino acids. The germline gives CDR1 LGHNT, CDR2 FRNRAP. For the CDR3, the DNA is TGTGCTAGTGGTCCCCCCGATTCCCAGCCCCAGCATTTT. Its protein is CASGPPDSQPQHF.

V usage is TRBV20-1 and J usage is TRBJ2-7, with 9 bases that match TRBD1. Unmatched junction bases numbered 11, after V lost 6 bases and J lost 5 bases. This CDR3 is built from 14 residues. CDR1 DFQATT and CDR2 SNEGSKA come from the germline V gene (reference sequence). The CDR3 region is CSATGTGSRNEQYF. The CDR3 region has the DNA TGCAGTGCCACCGGGACAGGGAGTAGGAACGAGCAGTACTTC.

The chain recombines TRBV20-1 with TRBJ1-1; 9 bases align to TRBD1. From germline, CDR1 is DFQATT and CDR2 SNEGSKA (reference sequence). This CDR3 region has 14 residues. Unmatched junction bases numbered 3, after V lost 4 bases and J lost 0 bases. CDR3 sequence (DNA): TGCAGTGCTACTGGGACAGGGCTGAACACTGAAGCTTTCTTT. It specifies CSATGTGLNTEAFF.

The gene calls are TRBV30 and TRBJ1-1; D is possibly TRBD1 (5 bases). CDR3 length: 10 amino acids. The germline V and J ends were trimmed by 7 bases and 7 bases, with 10 bases remaining between them. In germline, CDR1 is GTSNPN, CDR2 SVGIG (reference sequence). CDR3 nucleotides: TGTGCCTTCGGACACCATGAAGCTTTCTTT. Residues: CAFGHHEAFF.

This chain uses TRBV30 with TRBJ2-7, with D perhaps matching TRBD2 (6 bases). Trimming stripped 3 bases from V and 5 bases from J, with 17 bases between. From germline, CDR1 is GTSNPN and CDR2 SVGIG (reference sequence). This CDR3 region has 14 residues. CDR3 DNA: TGTGCCTGGAGAAACTGGGGCTCGGGGGACGAGCAGTACTTC. Its protein is CAWRNWGSGDEQYF.

The chain employs TRBV9 and TRBJ2-1; the D gene is possibly TRBD1 (6 bases). The germline V gene encodes CDR1 SGDLS and CDR2 YYNGEE. V was shortened by 0 bases and J by 7 bases, with 17 bases between the two germline ends. There are 16 residues in the CDR3. The CDR3 here is CASSVGTGQLGNEQFF. For the CDR3, the DNA is TGTGCCAGCAGCGTAGGTACAGGACAGCTTGGGAATGAGCAGTTCTTC.

This clonotype is a singleton in its sample. The chain recombines TRBV4-1 with TRBJ2-3; 9 bases map to TRBD2. CDR1 is MGHRA, CDR2 YSYEKL, per germline. The V segment lost 0 bases and the J segment 1 base; nucleotides outside the gene matches: 5. The length of the CDR3 is 17 residues. For the CDR3, the DNA is TGCGCCAGCAGCCAAGATCTTGCGGGGGGGCGCACAGATACGCAGTATTTT. The encoded protein is CASSQDLAGGRTDTQYF.

V usage is TRBV20-1 and J usage is TRBJ2-7, with a weak D call TRBD2 (6 bases). This CDR3 has 16 amino acids. The V gene lost 2 bases and the J gene lost 3 bases, with 20 bases spanning the gap. In germline, CDR1 is DFQATT, CDR2 SNEGSKA (reference sequence). CDR3 sequence reads: CSARPHGGTIIYEQYF. CDR3 nucleotide sequence: TGCAGTGCTAGACCCCACGGCGGGACCATAATCTACGAGCAGTACTTC.

The rearrangement joins TRBV29-1 to TRBJ2-2; maybe TRBD2 (6 bases). The CDR3 consists of 16 residues. The germline V gene has CDR1 SQVTM and CDR2 ANQGSEA. V was pared by 1 base and J by 2 bases, with 14 bases between. This chain's CDR3 is CSVEGEAATNTGELFF. The DNA of the CDR3 is TGCAGCGTTGAAGGGGAGGCAGCTACCAACACCGGGGAGCTGTTTTTT.

The CDR3: CASSQERRDAFF. CDR3 coding DNA: TGTGCCAGCAGCCAAGAAAGGCGGGACGCTTTCTTT. The chain is built from TRBV4-2 and TRBJ1-1; tentatively, D is TRBD1 (5 bases). Between the trimmed V and J ends, which lost 0 bases and 11 bases, there was a span of 10 bases. Germline lookup yields CDR1 LGHNA and CDR2 YNFKEQ. This CDR3 has 12 residues.